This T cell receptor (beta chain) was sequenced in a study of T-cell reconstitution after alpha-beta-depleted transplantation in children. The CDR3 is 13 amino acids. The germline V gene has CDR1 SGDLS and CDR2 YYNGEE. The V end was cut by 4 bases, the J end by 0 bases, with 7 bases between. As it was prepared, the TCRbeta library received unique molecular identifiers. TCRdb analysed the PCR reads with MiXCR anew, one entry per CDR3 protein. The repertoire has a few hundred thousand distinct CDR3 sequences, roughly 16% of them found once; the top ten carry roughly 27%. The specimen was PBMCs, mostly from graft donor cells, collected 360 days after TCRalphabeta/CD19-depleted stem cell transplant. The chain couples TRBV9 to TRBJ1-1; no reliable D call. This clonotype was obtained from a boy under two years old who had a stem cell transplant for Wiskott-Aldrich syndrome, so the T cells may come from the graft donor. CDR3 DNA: TGTGCCAGCAGCCCCTACATGAACACTGAAGCTTTCTTT. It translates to CASSPYMNTEAFF.